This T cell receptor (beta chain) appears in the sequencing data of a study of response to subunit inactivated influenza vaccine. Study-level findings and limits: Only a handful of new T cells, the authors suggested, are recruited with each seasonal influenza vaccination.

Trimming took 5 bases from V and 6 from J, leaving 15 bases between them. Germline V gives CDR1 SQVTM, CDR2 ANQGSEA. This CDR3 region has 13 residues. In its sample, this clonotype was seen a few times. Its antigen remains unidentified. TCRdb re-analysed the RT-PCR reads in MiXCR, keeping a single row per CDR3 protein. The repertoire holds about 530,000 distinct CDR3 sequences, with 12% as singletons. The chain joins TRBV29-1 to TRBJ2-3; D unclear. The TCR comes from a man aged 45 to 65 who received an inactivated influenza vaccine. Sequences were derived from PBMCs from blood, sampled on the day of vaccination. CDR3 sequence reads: CSVQNPVLDTQYF. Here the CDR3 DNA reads TGCAGCGTTCAGAACCCTGTTCTCGATACGCAGTATTTT.